This T cell receptor beta chain was captured by sequencing in a study of T cell responses to AZD1222 COVID-19 vaccine. Study results and limitations: Vaccine-associated CD4 TCRs spanned spike, dominant at 160-218 and 743-854. Females made up more of the donors, who were largely white British, and clonal diversity may have come out too low.

Per germline, CDR1 MGHRA and CDR2 YSYEKL. V lost 4 bases, J lost 0 bases, and 7 bases lay in between. This CDR3 is 14 amino acids long. Data came from immunoSEQ multiplex PCR; TCRdb stores just in-frame clones and leaves some out. The sample lists 95,000 to 150,000 clones, roughly 93% occurring once. Concerning this clone: Its antigen is as yet unknown.

Here the sequenced sample was peripheral blood, taken on day 0 of AZD1222 vaccination. The chain couples TRBV4-1 to TRBJ1-3; weak D call: TRBD1 (5 bases). This receptor was taken from an adult in good health. This CDR3 is CASSRQSSGNTIYF. Written as DNA, the CDR3 is TGCGCCAGCAGCCGACAGAGCTCTGGAAACACCATATATTTT.